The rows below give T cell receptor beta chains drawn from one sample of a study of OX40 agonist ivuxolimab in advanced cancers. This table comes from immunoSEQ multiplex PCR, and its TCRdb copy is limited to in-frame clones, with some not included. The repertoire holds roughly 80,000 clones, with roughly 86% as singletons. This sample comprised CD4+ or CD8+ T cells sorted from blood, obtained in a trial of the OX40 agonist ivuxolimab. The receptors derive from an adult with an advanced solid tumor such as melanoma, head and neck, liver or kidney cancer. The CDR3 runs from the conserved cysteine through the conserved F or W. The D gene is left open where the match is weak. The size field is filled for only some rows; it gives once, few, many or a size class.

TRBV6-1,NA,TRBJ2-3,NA,CASSDRAFWTDTQYF,TGTGCCAGCAGTGATAGGGCCTTTTGGACAGATACGCAGTATTTT
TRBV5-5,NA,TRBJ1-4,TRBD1,CASSLEDRSNEKLFF,TGTGCCAGCAGCTTGGAGGACAGGAGTAATGAAAAACTGTTTTTT
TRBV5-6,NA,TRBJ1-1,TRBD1,CASSFLRGQTEAFF,TGTGCCAGCAGCTTCTTAAGGGGGCAAACTGAAGCTTTCTTT
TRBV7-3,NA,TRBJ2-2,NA,CASSFGTGELFF,TGTGCCAGCAGCTTCGGCACCGGGGAGCTGTTTTTT
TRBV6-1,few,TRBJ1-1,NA,CASSEWPASSEAFF,TGTGCCAGCAGTGAATGGCCCGCTTCCAGTGAAGCTTTCTTT
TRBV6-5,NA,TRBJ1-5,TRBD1,CASRSTGGWEPQHF,TGTGCCAGCAGATCGACAGGGGGGTGGGAGCCCCAGCATTTT
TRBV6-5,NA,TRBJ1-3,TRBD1,CASSGTGKGNTIYF,TGTGCCAGCAGTGGGACAGGGAAAGGAAACACCATATATTTT
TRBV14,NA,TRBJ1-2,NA,CASSQDNYGYTF,TGTGCCAGCAGCCAGGACAACTATGGCTACACCTTC
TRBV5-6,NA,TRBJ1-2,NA,CASSLVQGNYGYTF,TGTGCCAGCAGCTTGGTACAGGGTAACTATGGCTACACCTTC
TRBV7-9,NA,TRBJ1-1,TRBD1,CASSKGQGAVGAFF,TGTGCCAGCAGCAAGGGACAGGGGGCGGTCGGGGCTTTCTTT
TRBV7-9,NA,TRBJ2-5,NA,CASSPNSLGQETQYF,TGTGCCAGCAGCCCTAACTCCTTGGGCCAAGAGACCCAGTACTTC
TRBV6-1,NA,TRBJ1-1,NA,CASSARGNTEAFF,TGTGCCAGCAGTGCCAGGGGGAACACTGAAGCTTTCTTT
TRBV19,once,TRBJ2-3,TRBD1,CASSVRDRGGDTQYF,TGTGCCAGTAGTGTTCGGGACAGGGGCGGAGATACGCAGTATTTT
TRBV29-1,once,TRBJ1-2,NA,CSVAPESGYTF,TGCAGCGTCGCACCGGAAAGCGGCTACACCTTC
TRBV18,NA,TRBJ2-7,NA,CASSGGLSGYEQYF,TGTGCCAGCTCAGGGGGCCTCTCGGGCTACGAGCAGTACTTC
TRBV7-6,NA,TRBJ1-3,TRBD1,CASSSGTVSGNTIYF,TGTGCCAGCAGCTCAGGGACAGTCTCTGGAAACACCATATATTTT
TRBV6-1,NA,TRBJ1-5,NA,CASSVRPSSSNQPQHF,TGTGCCAGCAGTGTGCGGCCCTCAAGTAGCAATCAGCCCCAGCATTTT
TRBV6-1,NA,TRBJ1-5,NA,CASRDRGPVSQHF,TGTGCCAGCAGGGACCGGGGCCCGGTCTCCCAGCATTTT
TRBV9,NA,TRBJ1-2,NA,CASSGIARGDYGYTF,TGTGCCAGCAGCGGAATAGCCCGGGGGGACTATGGCTACACCTTC
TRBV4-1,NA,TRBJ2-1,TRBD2,CASSQDPSGPYNEQFF,TGCGCCAGCAGCCAAGATCCTAGCGGGCCTTACAATGAGCAGTTCTTC
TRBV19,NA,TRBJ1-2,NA,CASSISRLNYGYTF,TGTGCCAGTAGTATTTCACGCCTGAACTATGGCTACACCTTC
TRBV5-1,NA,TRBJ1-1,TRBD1,CASSLGHTGGDKEAFF,TGCGCCAGCAGCTTGGGCCACACAGGGGGAGATAAGGAAGCTTTCTTT
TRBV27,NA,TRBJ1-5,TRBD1,CASSQSGTGTYSNQPQHF,TGTGCCAGCAGTCAGTCGGGGACAGGGACTTATAGCAATCAGCCCCAGCATTTT
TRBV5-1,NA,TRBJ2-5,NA,CASSALGGYQETQYF,TGCGCCAGCAGCGCCTTGGGGGGCTACCAAGAGACCCAGTACTTC
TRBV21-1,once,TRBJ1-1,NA,CASSPGTANTEAFF,TGTGCCAGCAGCCCCGGGACGGCCAACACTGAAGCTTTCTTT
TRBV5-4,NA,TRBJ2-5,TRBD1,CASSLLDRGQEETQYF,TGTGCCAGCAGCCTACTGGACAGGGGGCAGGAAGAGACCCAGTACTTC
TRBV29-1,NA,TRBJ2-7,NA,CSVEVRVYEQYF,TGCAGCGTTGAAGTTAGAGTCTACGAGCAGTACTTC
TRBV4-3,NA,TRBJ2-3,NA,CASSLSRGNTDTQYF,TGCGCCAGCAGCCTAAGCCGGGGCAACACAGATACGCAGTATTTT
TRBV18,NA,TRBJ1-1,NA,CASSRLNTEAFF,TGTGCCAGCTCCCGCCTCAACACTGAAGCTTTCTTT
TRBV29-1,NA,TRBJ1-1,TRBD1,CSAGQGEYTEAFF,TGCAGCGCGGGACAGGGCGAGTACACTGAAGCTTTCTTT
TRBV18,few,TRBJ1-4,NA,CASSQQGGEKLFF,TGTGCCAGCTCACAACAGGGTGGCGAAAAACTGTTTTTT
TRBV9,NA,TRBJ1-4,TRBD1,CASSALPGQAEKLFF,TGTGCCAGCAGCGCCCTGCCGGGACAGGCGGAAAAACTGTTTTTT
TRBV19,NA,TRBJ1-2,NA,CASSIDEVSQDYGYTF,TGTGCCAGTAGTATAGACGAGGTCAGCCAGGACTATGGCTACACCTTC
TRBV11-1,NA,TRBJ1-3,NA,CASSESGNTIYF,TGTGCCAGCAGCGAGTCTGGAAACACCATATATTTT
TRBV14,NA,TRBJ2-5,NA,CASSQGNLVSQYF,TGTGCCAGCAGCCAAGGGAACCTTGTTTCCCAGTACTTC
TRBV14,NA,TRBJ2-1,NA,CASSQEWRSLYNEQFF,TGTGCCAGCAGCCAAGAATGGCGGTCGCTATACAATGAGCAGTTCTTC
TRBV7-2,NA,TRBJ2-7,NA,CASSFSGYEQYF,TGTGCCAGCAGCTTTTCGGGTTACGAGCAGTACTTC
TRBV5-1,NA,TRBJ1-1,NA,CASSLEGANTEAFF,TGCGCCAGCAGCTTGGAAGGAGCAAACACTGAAGCTTTCTTT
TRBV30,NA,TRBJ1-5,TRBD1,CAWSVKTGSGYSNQPQHF,TGTGCCTGGAGTGTGAAGACAGGGTCGGGATATAGCAATCAGCCCCAGCATTTT
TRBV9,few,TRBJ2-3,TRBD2,CASSALGGWTSGIDTQYF,TGTGCCAGCAGCGCCCTGGGGGGGTGGACTAGCGGGATTGATACGCAGTATTTT
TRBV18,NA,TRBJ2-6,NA,CASSPREGLYSGANVLTF,TGTGCCAGCTCACCACGGGAAGGTCTCTACTCTGGGGCCAACGTCCTGACTTTC
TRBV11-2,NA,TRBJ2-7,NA,CASSLGPERGTYEQYF,TGTGCCAGCAGCTTAGGTCCGGAGAGGGGGACCTACGAGCAGTACTTC
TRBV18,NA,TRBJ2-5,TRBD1,CASSQGQGKETQYF,TGTGCCAGCTCACAAGGACAGGGGAAAGAGACCCAGTACTTC
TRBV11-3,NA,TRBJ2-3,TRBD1,CASSPRTGKKDTQYF,TGTGCCAGCAGCCCCCGGACAGGGAAAAAGGATACGCAGTATTTT
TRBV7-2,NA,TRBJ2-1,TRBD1,CASSLDRASYNEQFF,TGTGCCAGCAGCCTGGACAGGGCCTCCTACAATGAGCAGTTCTTC
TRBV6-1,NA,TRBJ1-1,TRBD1,CASRRDRGAFF,TGTGCCAGCAGGAGGGACAGGGGGGCTTTCTTT
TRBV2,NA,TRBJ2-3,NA,CASSQQGRETDTQYF,TGTGCCAGCAGTCAACAGGGGAGGGAGACAGATACGCAGTATTTT
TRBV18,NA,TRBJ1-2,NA,CASSPQGGDGYTF,TGTGCCAGCTCACCACAGGGAGGGGATGGCTACACCTTC
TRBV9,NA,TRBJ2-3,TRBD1,CASSVPGTATSDTQYF,TGTGCCAGCAGCGTTCCCGGGACAGCCACTTCAGATACGCAGTATTTT
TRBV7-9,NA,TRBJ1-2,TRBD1,CASSTPRGSDGYTF,TGTGCCAGCAGTACCCCCAGGGGGTCGGATGGCTACACCTTC
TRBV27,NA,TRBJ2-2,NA,CASSSYRGKTGELFF,TGTGCCAGCAGTTCCTATAGGGGCAAAACCGGGGAGCTGTTTTTT
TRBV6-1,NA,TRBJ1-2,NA,CASSGPGYGYTF,TGTGCCAGCAGTGGGCCGGGCTATGGCTACACCTTC
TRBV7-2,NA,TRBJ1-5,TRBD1,CASSRYGQGYSNQPQHF,TGTGCCAGCAGCCGATACGGACAGGGGTATAGCAATCAGCCCCAGCATTTT
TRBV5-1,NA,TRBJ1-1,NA,CASSLAGQFHTEAFF,TGCGCCAGCAGCTTGGCCGGACAGTTCCACACTGAAGCTTTCTTT
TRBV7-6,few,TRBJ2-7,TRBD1,CASSFDRGFHEQYF,TGTGCCAGCAGCTTCGACAGGGGTTTCCACGAGCAGTACTTC